Sequencing of this T cell receptor (beta chain) was carried out in a study of shared clonotypes between healthy human individuals (TCRdb year 2020). Broadly, across the study: The cohort comprised a couple of women and three men aged 18 to 49 years. Libraries were prepared and TCR repertoires were sequenced by different laboratories using diverse techniques, in order to increase sequencing depth and limit assay-specific biases. Each donor's leukapheresis produced roughly between about 0.9 and 9.5 billion PBMCs. To estimate repertoire size and how much clonotypes are shared between individuals, the study performed deep sequencing of blood TCR repertoires from 4 to 6 healthy adults. For each donor, three plates each were used for CD4 naive and CD4 memory, two plates were used for CD8 naive, and one plate was used for CD8 memory. What the authors observed across the whole study: Based on pairwise subsampling, the degree of clonotype sharing among donors was expected to be affected by sequencing depth. Naive subsets generally had larger estimated clonotype richness than memory subsets did. Sampling was restricted to blood, and TCR repertoires in tissues likely differ from the TCR repertoires found in blood. Sharing across a few donors was observed for roughly 5.4% of naive CD4, 3.5% of naive CD8, 2% to 2.5% of memory CD4, and roughly 0.4% of memory CD8 clonotypes. Incomplete sequencing was indicated by rarefaction of sorted-subset datasets, despite the large sequencing depth. Higher generation probabilities were observed for clonotypes shared by all four sorted-subset donors than for non-shared clonotypes. Because the study included only a small number of donors, the genetic and exposure-history diversity represented was limited.

The donors were healthy, HIV-negative adults who had no recently reported acute infections or vaccinations. Every donor was a Caucasian adult residing in Nashville, Tennessee, USA. CD4+ T cells were enriched by magnetic negative selection, after which naive cells were positively selected on CD45RA and the negative fraction was taken as the memory subset. Blood was obtained by leukapheresis, after which PBMCs were separated by Ficoll-Histopaque density gradient centrifugation and cryopreserved in liquid nitrogen vapor phase. Analytical flow cytometry was used to check the purity and quantity of every magnetically sorted T cell population. Genomic DNA was isolated from every sorted fraction and measured by UV absorbance on a Nanodrop 2000c. The junction shows trimming of 3 bases on V and 5 bases on J, and the gene matches do not reach 10 bases of it. The CDR3, cysteine through phenylalanine, is 16 amino acids long. The CDR3 DNA has 48 bases and is translated from base 1. The germline V gene encodes CDR1 SGHTA and CDR2 FQGNSA.

TCR CDR3 regions were amplified from genomic DNA by multiplex PCR using the deep immunoSEQ assay. Extracted genomic DNA from each cell subset was distributed evenly across all wells of several immunoSEQ 96-well plates, and each plate was treated as a replicate. For sorted subsets, roughly 200 ng of genomic DNA, equivalent to 25,000 to 35,000 T cell genomes, went into each replicate PCR. Purified libraries were quantified with a Qubit 3.0 fluorometer, sized on a Bioanalyzer 2100, and re-quantified with the KAPA Library Quantification kit. Each immunoSEQ 96-well plate was sequenced on its own single-read 150-cycle Illumina NextSeq 550 flow cell. As for the authors' bioinformatics: Because the immunoSEQ output included only junctional sequences and no quality scores, the filtering could not be the same as the filtering used for full-length reads. To assign V/J genes and CDR3, sequences were annotated using PyIR, a Python wrapper for IgBLAST v1.9, with IMGT germline references. Any read was removed if the V/J assignment was weak (E-value above 1e-6), the CDR3 was missing, or the read contained stop codons, out-of-frame junctions, or ambiguous translated residues. V3J clonotypes were defined as sequences sharing the same inferred V gene, J gene, and CDR3 amino acid sequence. Percentage overlap between repertoires was computed as shared unique clonotypes divided by the size of the smaller repertoire. Richness of each repertoire was evaluated using RTK rarefaction, the Chao1 estimator, and Recon v2.1 estimates of unobserved clonotypes. Generation probabilities were computed with OLGA for all TCRbeta clonotypes obtained by the gDNA method from a handful of donors. The source is immuneACCESS, and TCRdb retained only in-frame sequences with V and J called. Part of the clones is not carried over; for the studies checked, unresolved V genes explain less than half of this, and the remainder is unexplained. For V, J and clone size, that table is used; D and trimming come from the DNA. The sample records approximately 2.3 million clones, roughly 93% of which are singletons. 0.39% of the sample lies in the top ten.

In the case of this clone: The target of this receptor is not known. No much larger clone exists at a distance of one base, and base qualities are not known.

This clonotype was obtained from a young man in good health. Some clones in this sample may be carry-over from other donors' samples. This sequence uses TRBV7-2 and TRBJ2-1, with TRBD1 matching 7 junction bases. Material for sequencing was naive CD4+ T cells from PBMCs. The cell subset or site label on this specimen signifies: CD45RA+ positively selected. The DNA sequence is TGTGCCAGCAGCTTGAATGCAGGACAGGAGAACAATGAGCAGTTCTTC. This translates into CASSLNAGQENNEQFF.